This T cell receptor beta chain was retrieved from a study of shared clonotypes between healthy human individuals. Findings of the study overall: Investigators collected only blood, and repertoires in tissues likely differ.

This CDR3 is built from 14 residues. Per germline, CDR1 LNHNV and CDR2 YYDKDF (reference sequence). V was shortened by 0 bases and J by 6 bases, with 11 bases between the two germline ends. It was across several immunoSEQ plates that each subset's genomic DNA was evenly split. Using roughly 180 ng DNA, some 30,000 T cell genomes, the sorted-subset replicate PCRs were run. The data were produced by immunoSEQ multiplex PCR, yet TCRdb's version contains in-frame clones alone and is incomplete. The table shows roughly 2.2 million clones, with 90% to 95% occurring only once. About this clone: No antigen is known for it.

The healthy adult donors were HIV-negative and reported no recent acute infections or vaccinations. The clonotype comes from a man between 18 and 29 years old in good health. Some clones in this sample may be carry-over from other donors' samples. V and J are TRBV15 and TRBJ1-1; D not resolved. The sequenced sample consisted of naive CD4+ T cells from PBMCs. Subset given: CD45RA+ positively selected. In DNA, the CDR3 is TGTGCCACCAGCAGAGATCTAGATGTGCCTGAAGCTTTCTTT. Translation gives CATSRDLDVPEAFF.